The 26 T cell receptor beta chains given below trace back to one sample, sequenced in a study of T cell responses to AZD1222 COVID-19 vaccine. Profiling relied on immunoSEQ multiplex PCR, and the TCRdb table lists in-frame clones only, not all of them. This table holds roughly 150,000 clones, just over 90% found once. Sequenced here: peripheral blood, sampled on day 0 of AZD1222 vaccination. These receptors all stem from an adult in good health.

The chain links TRBV2 to TRBJ2-7, with TRBD2 matching 8 bases. V gave up 4 bases and J gave up 4 bases; unmatched junction bases: 9. The CDR3 has 15 amino acids. Germline CDR1 reads SNHLY; CDR2 reads FYNNEI. As DNA, the CDR3 is TGTGCCAGCAGTGTGCCAGCGGGAGAAGTATACGAGCAGTACTTC. As protein: CASSVPAGEVYEQYF. Filled out from reference TRBV2 and TRBJ2-7, the complete variable domain reads EPEVTQTPSHQVTQMGQEVILRCVPISNHLYFYWYRQILGQKVEFLVSFYNNEISEKSEIFDDQFSVERPDGSNFTLKIRSTKLEDSAMYFCASSVPAGEVYEQYFGPGTRLTVT.

This sequence joins TRBV7-9 and TRBJ1-1; possibly TRBD1 for D (5 bases). V lost 0 bases to trimming and J lost 7 bases, with 15 bases between them. Germline assignment: CDR1 SEHNR and CDR2 FQNEAQ (reference sequence). CDR3 length equals 15 residues. CDR3 residues: CASSLAQGNRIEAFF. In DNA, the CDR3 is TGTGCCAGCAGCTTAGCTCAAGGAAACAGGATTGAAGCTTTCTTT.

The chain couples TRBV27 to TRBJ2-7; 7 bases fit TRBD2. The trim removed 2 bases at V and 6 bases at J, leaving 4 bases unmatched. The length of the CDR3 is 13 residues. In germline, CDR1 is MNHEY, CDR2 SMNVEV (reference sequence). Here the CDR3 reads CASSLAGVSEQYF. DNA for the CDR3: TGTGCCAGCAGTTTAGCGGGAGTGAGCGAGCAGTACTTC.

This chain joins TRBV6-5 and TRBJ1-4; maybe TRBD1 (6 bases). The CDR3 contains 15 residues. Trimming took 7 bases from V and 9 from J, leaving 21 bases between them. The germline gives CDR1 MNHEY, CDR2 SVGAGI. The CDR3 reads CASTAGGAGDQKLFF. The CDR3 DNA reads as TGTGCCAGCACTGCCGGGGGGGCTGGTGATCAAAAACTGTTTTTT.

The J gene is TRBJ2-1, the V gene TRBV19, with 11 bases identical to TRBD2. Germline V gene data show CDR1 as LNHDA and CDR2 as SQIVND (reference sequence). The CDR3 is made up of 18 amino acids. V shed 6 bases and J 1 base; nucleotides not matched to a gene: 11. The CDR3 reads CASSPKLAGEPSYNEQFF. CDR3 coding DNA: TGTGCCAGTAGCCCTAAACTAGCGGGAGAGCCTTCCTACAATGAGCAGTTCTTC.

The chain recombines TRBV6-5 with TRBJ2-7; 8 bases line up with TRBD1. Per the germline V gene, CDR1 is MNHEY and CDR2 is SVGAGI. V lost 0 bases to trimming and J lost 0 bases; unmatched junction nucleotides: 4. CDR3 length: 16 amino acids. The CDR3 loop is CASSYSDRDYSYEQYF. In DNA, the CDR3 is TGTGCCAGCAGTTACTCGGACAGGGATTACTCCTACGAGCAGTACTTC.

CDR3 sequence (DNA): TGTGCCAGCAGCTTAGGGGGCGGCTATGGCTACACCTTC. It translates to CASSLGGGYGYTF. The V and J genes are TRBV11-2 and TRBJ1-2; tentative D call: TRBD1 (5 bases). CDR1 and CDR2 (germline): SGHAT, FQNNGV. The V gene lost 1 base and the J gene lost 4 bases, with 7 bases spanning the gap. The CDR3 spans 13 residues.

The chain recombines TRBV4-3 with TRBJ1-5, with no clear D. This CDR3 has 13 residues. Germline V gene lookup returns CDR1 LGHNA and CDR2 YSLEER. V dropped 1 base and J dropped 6 bases, with 7 bases sitting between them. The CDR3 reads CASSQGEGQPQHF. In DNA form, the CDR3 reads TGCGCCAGCAGCCAAGGAGAGGGTCAGCCCCAGCATTTT.

The genes are TRBV28 and TRBJ2-3; D not certain. CDR3 size: 15 residues. Per germline, CDR1 MDHEN and CDR2 SYDVKM. Trimming pared 1 base from V and 0 bases from J, leaving 8 bases between. Here the CDR3 DNA reads TGTGCCAGCAGTTTATCGGCCACCAGCACAGATACGCAGTATTTT. It translates to CASSLSATSTDTQYF. The full variable domain, in which reference TRBV28 and TRBJ2-3 provide the parts outside the CDR3, is DVKVTQSSRYLVKRTGEKVFLECVQDMDHENMFWYRQDPGLGLRLIYFSYDVKMKEKGDIPEGYSVSREKKERFSLILESASTNQTSMYLCASSLSATSTDTQYFGPGTRLTVL.

CDR3 DNA sequence: TGTGCCAGCACCCAAACAGGGGTCTCCTACGAGCAGTACTTC. Translating it yields CASTQTGVSYEQYF. The J gene is TRBJ2-7, the V gene TRBV6-5, with 7 bases matching TRBD1. CDR3 size: 14 residues. With 7 bases clipped from V and 0 bases from J, the junction kept 6 bases outside the gene matches. The germline V gene encodes CDR1 MNHEY and CDR2 SVGAGI.

The chain links TRBV29-1 to TRBJ2-7; the match to TRBD2 covers 8 bases. Germline values: CDR1 SQVTM, CDR2 ANQGSEA. V shed 7 bases and J 5 bases; nucleotides not matched to a gene: 4. CDR3 length: 11 amino acids. Written as DNA, the CDR3 is TGCAGCGGCGGGGGGATCGACGAGCAGTACTTC. Its translation is CSGGGIDEQYF.

V usage is TRBV6-5 and J usage is TRBJ1-2; D remains unclear. CDR1 MNHEY and CDR2 SVGAGI come from the germline V gene. Trimming stripped 2 bases from V and 2 bases from J, with 9 bases between. The CDR3 is made up of 14 amino acids. The CDR3 here is CASSYRETNYGYTF. The CDR3, as DNA: TGTGCCAGCAGTTACAGGGAAACCAACTATGGCTACACCTTC.

This chain links TRBV28 with TRBJ2-7; TRBD2 matches 10 bases. Germline assignment: CDR1 MDHEN and CDR2 SYDVKM. Trimming at V came to 4 bases and at J to 4 bases, leaving 10 bases not matched to a gene. The CDR3 covers 16 residues. For the CDR3, the DNA is TGTGCCAGCAGTTCCCCAACTAGCGGGATTTATTACGAGCAGTACTTC. The encoded protein is CASSSPTSGIYYEQYF.

The rearrangement links TRBV14 to TRBJ2-7; 7 nucleotides align to TRBD1. The CDR3 has 14 residues. Trimming took 10 bases from V and 3 from J; bases not matched to a gene: 12. Germline assignment: CDR1 SGHDN and CDR2 FVKESK. The CDR3, as DNA: TGTGCCACCACAAATTCCGGGACAGACTACGAGCAGTACTTC. It codes for CATTNSGTDYEQYF.

V and J are TRBV3-1 (or the pseudogene TRBV3-2) and TRBJ2-3; the match to TRBD1 covers 7 bases. CDR3 length: 14 residues. Trimming took 4 bases from V and 4 from J; bases not matched to a gene: 5. The V gene's germline CDR1 is LGHDT and CDR2 YNNKEL (reference sequence). The CDR3 bases are TGTGCCAGCAGCCCAAGACAGGGAGCAGATACGCAGTATTTT. This gives the protein CASSPRQGADTQYF.

This clone was seen a single time. The chain uses TRBV4-2 and TRBJ2-1; 8 bases are a match to TRBD2. This CDR3 comprises 15 residues. Trimming cost V 4 bases and J 3 bases; bases outside gene matches: 5. The germline gives CDR1 LGHNA, CDR2 YNFKEQ. The CDR3, as DNA: TGTGCCAGCAGCCTCAGACTAGCGAACTACAATGAGCAGTTCTTC. It specifies CASSLRLANYNEQFF.

The chain combines TRBV4-3 with TRBJ1-1, with D perhaps matching TRBD1 (6 bases). The germline CDR1 and CDR2 sequences are LGHNA and YSLEER. Trimming took off 0 bases at V and 1 base at J, with 12 bases between the two ends. CDR3 size: 16 residues. This CDR3 reads CASSQDLFRGNTEAFF. CDR3 DNA: TGCGCCAGCAGCCAAGATCTCTTCAGGGGGAACACTGAAGCTTTCTTT.

This chain links TRBV10-3 with TRBJ1-2; TRBD1 matches at 9 bases. The J segment lost 2 bases and the V segment lost 10 bases, leaving 17 bases of the junction unmatched. This CDR3 has 17 amino acids. Germline lookup yields CDR1 ENHRY and CDR2 SYGVKD. This CDR3 reads CATRTTDQTGGNYGYTF. In nucleotides, the CDR3 is TGTGCCACCAGGACAACAGATCAGACAGGGGGAAACTATGGCTACACCTTC.

V gene TRBV14 combines with J gene TRBJ2-3, with TRBD1 matching over 10 bases. CDR1 and CDR2 from the germline V gene are SGHDN and FVKESK. The CDR3 contains 16 residues. V shed 1 base and J 5 bases; nucleotides not matched to a gene: 6. The CDR3 spells CASSQGQGAFVDTQYF. In nucleotides, the CDR3 is TGTGCCAGCAGCCAAGGACAGGGGGCCTTTGTAGATACGCAGTATTTT.

The chain recombines TRBV10-3 with TRBJ1-2; D perhaps matches TRBD1 (6 bases). This CDR3 contains 15 residues. The ends were cut back, 0 bases at V and 4 bases at J, with 12 bases in the middle. The germline gives CDR1 ENHRY, CDR2 SYGVKD. The CDR3 is CAISESYRVGYGYTF. In DNA form, the CDR3 reads TGTGCCATCAGTGAGTCGTACAGGGTGGGCTATGGCTACACCTTC.

V and J are TRBV28 and TRBJ2-3; D is possibly TRBD2 (7 bases). Germline lookup yields CDR1 MDHEN and CDR2 SYDVKM. This CDR3 comprises 19 residues. Trimming removed 3 bases at V and 5 bases at J, with 27 bases between. The CDR3, as DNA: TGTGCCAGCAGTTTGCGCGGCAGTCTAGGGGGAGGGTTTGTAGATACGCAGTATTTT. Encoded protein: CASSLRGSLGGGFVDTQYF.

The genes are TRBV5-5 and TRBJ1-1, with a tentative D call TRBD1 (6 bases). CDR1 and CDR2 from the germline V gene are SGHKS and YYEKEE (reference sequence). Deletions cut 4 bases from V and 5 bases from J, with 15 bases between. The CDR3 sequence is 14 residues long. The chain's CDR3 is CASSPDPQGTEAFF. The CDR3 DNA sequence: TGTGCCAGCAGCCCGGACCCTCAGGGGACTGAAGCTTTCTTT.

This chain connects TRBV6-2 or TRBV6-3 to TRBJ1-2, with 8 bases matching TRBD1. Germline V gives CDR1 MNHEY, CDR2 SVGEGT. The V and J ends lost 2 bases and 5 bases, in that order; junction bases with no gene match: 4. CDR3 length: 14 residues. CDR3 in DNA: TGTGCCAGCAGTTACCCCGGGACAGGATATGGCTACACCTTC. Protein: CASSYPGTGYGYTF.

This chain uses TRBV7-2 with TRBJ1-5; the match to TRBD1 covers 8 bases. This CDR3 spans 22 amino acids. Germline lookup yields CDR1 SGHTA and CDR2 FQGNSA. V was clipped by 0 bases and J by 1 base; unmatched bases: 20. This chain's CDR3 is CASSLAHGVGYKWTGSNQPQHF. The CDR3 DNA reads as TGTGCCAGCAGCTTAGCGCATGGGGTTGGGTATAAATGGACAGGGAGCAATCAGCCCCAGCATTTT.

This rearrangement joins TRBV7-3 to TRBJ1-1; D remains unclear. V was shortened by 5 bases and J by 1 base, with 8 bases between the two germline ends. The germline V gene encodes CDR1 SGHTA and CDR2 FQGTGA. This CDR3 region has 13 residues. The CDR3 sequence is CASSQQQNTEAFF. The CDR3 DNA is TGTGCCAGCAGCCAACAACAGAACACTGAAGCTTTCTTT.

This clone has a single count. The rearrangement joins TRBV5-4 to TRBJ2-2, with 10 bases matching TRBD2. The CDR3 covers 14 residues. Trimming removed 4 bases from V and 5 bases from J; junction bases left unmatched: 2. Germline loops: CDR1 SGHNT, CDR2 YYREEE (reference sequence). The CDR3 loop is CASSIAGGTGELFF. In DNA form, the CDR3 reads TGTGCCAGCAGCATAGCGGGAGGTACCGGGGAGCTGTTTTTT.